This TCR beta chain was found in a study of cytomegalovirus exposure and HLA in healthy donors. Study information: Earlier, about 180 million T cells were analyzed, and fewer than 120 million unique TCR beta sequences were found among them. From HLA-typed donors, an early data release held around 80 million unique TCRs. General study points: According to a later analysis, donors in an Asian-associated ancestry cluster reportedly had fewer N-insertions than the roughly 640-donor mean.

PCR employed 60 Vbeta and 13 Jbeta primers. Source study methods: A follow-up analysis tallied 60 million to 85 million unique TCR beta chains, approximately 11 million shared. Only in-frame clones appear in the TCRdb table, and some are missing; sequencing was by immunoSEQ multiplex PCR. V and J calls and clone size are copied from that table; D and trimming were computed from the DNA. This sample yields about 150,000 clones, of which more than 75% are seen a single time; 13% to 15% belongs to the top ten. The count of this clone is one. Its specificity is not known. The V gene end was trimmed by 4 bases and the J gene end by 5 bases; junction bases not matched to a gene: 16. This CDR3 is 18 amino acids long. The germline V gene encodes CDR1 SEHNR and CDR2 FQNEAQ (reference sequence).

This rearrangement joins TRBV7-9 to TRBJ2-3, with 9 bases fitting TRBD2. The source material was PBMCs. This receptor was identified in a middle-aged woman in good health and CMV-seronegative. CDR3 residues: CASSSRAGGRGAGDTQYF. CDR3 nucleotide sequence: TGTGCCAGCAGCTCTAGGGCGGGGGGGCGCGGGGCCGGAGATACGCAGTATTTT.